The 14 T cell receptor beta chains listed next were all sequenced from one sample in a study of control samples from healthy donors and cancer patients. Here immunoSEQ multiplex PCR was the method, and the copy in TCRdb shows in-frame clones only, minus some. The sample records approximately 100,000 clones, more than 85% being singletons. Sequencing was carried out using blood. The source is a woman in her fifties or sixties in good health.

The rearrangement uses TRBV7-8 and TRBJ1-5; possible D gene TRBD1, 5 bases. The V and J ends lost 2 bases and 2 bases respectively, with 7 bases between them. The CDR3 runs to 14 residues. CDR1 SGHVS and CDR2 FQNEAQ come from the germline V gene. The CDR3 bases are TGTGCCAGCAGCTTATTGGGGCGCAATCAGCCCCAGCATTTT. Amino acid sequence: CASSLLGRNQPQHF. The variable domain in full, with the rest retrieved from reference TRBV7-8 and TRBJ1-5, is GAGVSQSPRYKVAKRGQDVALRCDPISGHVSLFWYQQALGQGPEFLTYFQNEAQLDKSGLPSDRFFAERPEGSVSTLKIQRTQQEDSAVYLCASSLLGRNQPQHFGDGTRLSIL.

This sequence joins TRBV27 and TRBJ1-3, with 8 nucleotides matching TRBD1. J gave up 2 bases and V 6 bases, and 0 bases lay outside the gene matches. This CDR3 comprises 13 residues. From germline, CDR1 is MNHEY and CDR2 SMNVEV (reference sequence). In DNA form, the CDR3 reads TGTGCCAGCAGGGGACAGGCTGGAAACACCATATATTTT. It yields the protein CASRGQAGNTIYF.

The CDR3 DNA reads as TGTGCCAGCAGTGAATATCGGGGACAGGGGTGGTACAATGAGCAGTTCTTC. Protein sequence: CASSEYRGQGWYNEQFF. V and J are TRBV25-1 and TRBJ2-1; 10 positions agree with TRBD1. Looked up from germline, CDR1 is MGHDK and CDR2 is SYGVNS. The CDR3 is made up of 17 amino acids. Unmatched junction bases numbered 6, after V lost 0 bases and J lost 4 bases.

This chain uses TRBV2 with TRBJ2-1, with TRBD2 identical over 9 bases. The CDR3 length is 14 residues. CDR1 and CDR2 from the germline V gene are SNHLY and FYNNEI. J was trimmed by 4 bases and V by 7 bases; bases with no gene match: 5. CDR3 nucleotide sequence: TGTGCCAGCATGAGCGGGGGGTCGTACAATGAGCAGTTCTTC. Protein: CASMSGGSYNEQFF.

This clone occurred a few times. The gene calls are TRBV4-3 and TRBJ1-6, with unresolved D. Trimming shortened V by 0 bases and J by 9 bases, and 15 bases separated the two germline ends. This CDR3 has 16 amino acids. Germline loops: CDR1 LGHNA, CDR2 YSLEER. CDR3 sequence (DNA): TGCGCCAGCAGCCAAGATCGTACGGGCCTTGCTTCACCCCTCCACTTT. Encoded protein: CASSQDRTGLASPLHF.

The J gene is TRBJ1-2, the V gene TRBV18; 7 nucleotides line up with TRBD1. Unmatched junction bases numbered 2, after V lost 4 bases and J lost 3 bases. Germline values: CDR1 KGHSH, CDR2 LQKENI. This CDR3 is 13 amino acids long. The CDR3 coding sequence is TGTGCCAGCTCACTCCAGGGGGACTATGGCTACACCTTC. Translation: CASSLQGDYGYTF.

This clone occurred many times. CDR3 DNA: TGTGCCAGCAGTGCGGTGGAGAACACTGAAGCTTTCTTT. This encodes CASSAVENTEAFF. The chain uses TRBV6-4 and TRBJ1-1; D call uncertain. With 4 bases removed from V and 1 base from J, the gap between germline ends came to 7 bases. The CDR3 sequence is 13 residues long. Germline CDR1 MRHNA, CDR2 SNTAGT.

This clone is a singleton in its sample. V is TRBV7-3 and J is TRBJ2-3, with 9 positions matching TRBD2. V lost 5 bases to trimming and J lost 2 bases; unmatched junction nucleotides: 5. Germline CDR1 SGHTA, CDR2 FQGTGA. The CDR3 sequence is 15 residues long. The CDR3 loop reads CASSLSSGATDTQYF. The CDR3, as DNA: TGTGCCAGCAGCCTTTCTAGCGGGGCCACAGATACGCAGTATTTT.

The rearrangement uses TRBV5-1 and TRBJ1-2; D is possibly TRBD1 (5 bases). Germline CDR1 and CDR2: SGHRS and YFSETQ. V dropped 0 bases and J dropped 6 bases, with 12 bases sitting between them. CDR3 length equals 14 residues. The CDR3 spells CASSLGSGGDGYTF. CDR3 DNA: TGCGCCAGCAGCTTGGGATCTGGGGGTGATGGCTACACCTTC.

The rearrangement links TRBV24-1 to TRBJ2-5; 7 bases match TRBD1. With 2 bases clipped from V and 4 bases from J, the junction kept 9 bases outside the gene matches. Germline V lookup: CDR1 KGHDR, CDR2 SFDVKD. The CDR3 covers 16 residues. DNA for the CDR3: TGTGCCACCAGTGATTCGACAGGGCGGTTGAGAGAGACCCAGTACTTC. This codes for CATSDSTGRLRETQYF.

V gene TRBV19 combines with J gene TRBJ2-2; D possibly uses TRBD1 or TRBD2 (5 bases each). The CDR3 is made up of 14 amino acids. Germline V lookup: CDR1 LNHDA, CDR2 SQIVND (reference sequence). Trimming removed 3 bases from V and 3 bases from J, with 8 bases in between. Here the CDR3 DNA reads TGTGCCAGTAGTATTAGAGGGGACACCGGGGAGCTGTTTTTT. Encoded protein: CASSIRGDTGELFF.

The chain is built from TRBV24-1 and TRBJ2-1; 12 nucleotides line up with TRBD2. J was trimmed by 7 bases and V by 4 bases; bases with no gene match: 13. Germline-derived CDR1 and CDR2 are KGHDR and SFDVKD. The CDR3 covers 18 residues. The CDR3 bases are TGTGCCACCAGTGACACTCCCAAGACTAGCGGGAGAGGGAATGAGCAGTTCTTC. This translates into CATSDTPKTSGRGNEQFF.

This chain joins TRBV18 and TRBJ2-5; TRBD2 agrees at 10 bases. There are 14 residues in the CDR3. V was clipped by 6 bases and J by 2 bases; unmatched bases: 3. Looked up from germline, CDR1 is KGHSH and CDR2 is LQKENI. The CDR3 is CASSWTSGQETQYF. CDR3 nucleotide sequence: TGTGCCAGCTCCTGGACTAGCGGACAAGAGACCCAGTACTTC.

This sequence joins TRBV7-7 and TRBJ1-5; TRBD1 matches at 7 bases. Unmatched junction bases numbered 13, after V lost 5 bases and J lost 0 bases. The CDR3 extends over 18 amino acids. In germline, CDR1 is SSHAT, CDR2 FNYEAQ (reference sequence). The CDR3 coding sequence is TGTGCCAGCAGCCGTGAAAGCGGGACAGACGATAGCAATCAGCCCCAGCATTTT. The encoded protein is CASSRESGTDDSNQPQHF.